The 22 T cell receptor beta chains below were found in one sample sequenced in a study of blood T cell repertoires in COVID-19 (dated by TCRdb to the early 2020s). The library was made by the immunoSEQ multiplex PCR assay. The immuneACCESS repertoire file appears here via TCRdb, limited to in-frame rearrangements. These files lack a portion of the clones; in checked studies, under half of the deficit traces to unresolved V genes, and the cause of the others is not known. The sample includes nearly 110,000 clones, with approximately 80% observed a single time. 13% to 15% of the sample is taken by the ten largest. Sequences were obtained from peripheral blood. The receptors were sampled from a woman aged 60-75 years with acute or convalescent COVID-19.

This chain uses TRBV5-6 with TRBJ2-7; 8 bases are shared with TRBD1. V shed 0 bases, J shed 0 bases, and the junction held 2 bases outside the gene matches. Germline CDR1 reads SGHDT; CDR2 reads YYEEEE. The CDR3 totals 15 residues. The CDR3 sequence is CASSLGTGSSYEQYF. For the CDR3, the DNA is TGTGCCAGCAGCTTGGGGACAGGGTCCTCCTACGAGCAGTACTTC. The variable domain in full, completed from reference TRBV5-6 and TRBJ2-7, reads DAGVTQSPTHLIKTRGQQVTLRCSPKSGHDTVSWYQQALGQGPQFIFQYYEEEERQRGNFPDRFSGHQFPNYSSELNVNALLLGDSALYLCASSLGTGSSYEQYFGPGTRLTVT.

The CDR3 here is CATSIGTGELFF. The DNA for the CDR3 is TGTGCCACCAGCATCGGTACCGGGGAGCTGTTTTTT. The rearrangement uses TRBV15 and TRBJ2-2; no clear D gene. The CDR3 has 12 amino acids. Trimming removed 4 bases from V and 5 bases from J, with 5 bases in between. The V gene's germline CDR1 is LNHNV and CDR2 YYDKDF (reference sequence).

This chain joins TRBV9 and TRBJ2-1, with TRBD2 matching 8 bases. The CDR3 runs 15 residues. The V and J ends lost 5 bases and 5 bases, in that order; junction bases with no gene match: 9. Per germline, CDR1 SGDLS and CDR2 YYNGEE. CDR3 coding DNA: TGTGCCAGCAGACCGCCGGGACTAGAAAACAATGAGCAGTTCTTC. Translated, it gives CASRPPGLENNEQFF.

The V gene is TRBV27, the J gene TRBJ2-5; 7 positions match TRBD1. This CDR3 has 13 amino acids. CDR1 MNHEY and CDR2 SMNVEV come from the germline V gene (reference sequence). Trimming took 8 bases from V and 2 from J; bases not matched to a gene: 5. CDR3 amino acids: CASRPGQQETQYF. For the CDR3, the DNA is TGTGCCAGCCGTCCGGGACAGCAAGAGACCCAGTACTTC.

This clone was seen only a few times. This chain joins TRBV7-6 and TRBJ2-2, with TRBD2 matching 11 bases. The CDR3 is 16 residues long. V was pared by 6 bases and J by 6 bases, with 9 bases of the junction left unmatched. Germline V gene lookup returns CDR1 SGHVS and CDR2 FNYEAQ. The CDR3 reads CASRPTGTSGPGELFF. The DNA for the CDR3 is TGTGCCAGCAGACCGACCGGGACTAGCGGCCCCGGGGAGCTGTTTTTT.

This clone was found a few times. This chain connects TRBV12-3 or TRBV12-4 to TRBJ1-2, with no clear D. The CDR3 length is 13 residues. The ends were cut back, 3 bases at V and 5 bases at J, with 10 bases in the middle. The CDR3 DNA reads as TGTGCCAGCAGTTTCCGGGTTGGGTATGGCTACACCTTC. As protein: CASSFRVGYGYTF.

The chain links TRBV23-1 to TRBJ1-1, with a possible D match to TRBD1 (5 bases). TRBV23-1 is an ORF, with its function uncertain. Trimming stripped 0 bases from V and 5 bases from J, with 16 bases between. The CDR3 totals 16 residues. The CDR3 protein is CASSQSGREVWTEAFF. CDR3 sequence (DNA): TGCGCCAGCAGTCAATCCGGCAGGGAGGTGTGGACTGAAGCTTTCTTT.

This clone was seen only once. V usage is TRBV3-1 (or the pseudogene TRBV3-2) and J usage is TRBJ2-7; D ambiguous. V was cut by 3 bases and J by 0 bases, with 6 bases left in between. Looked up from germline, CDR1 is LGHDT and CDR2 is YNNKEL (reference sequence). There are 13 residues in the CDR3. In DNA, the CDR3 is TGTGCCAGCAGCCATCCTAACTCCTACGAGCAGTACTTC. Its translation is CASSHPNSYEQYF.

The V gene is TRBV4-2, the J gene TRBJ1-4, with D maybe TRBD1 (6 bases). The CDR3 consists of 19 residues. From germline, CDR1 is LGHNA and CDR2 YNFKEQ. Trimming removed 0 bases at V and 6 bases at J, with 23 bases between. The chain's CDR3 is CASSQDGTQGNRVDEKLFF. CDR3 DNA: TGTGCCAGCAGCCAAGATGGAACGCAGGGAAACAGGGTTGATGAAAAACTGTTTTTT.

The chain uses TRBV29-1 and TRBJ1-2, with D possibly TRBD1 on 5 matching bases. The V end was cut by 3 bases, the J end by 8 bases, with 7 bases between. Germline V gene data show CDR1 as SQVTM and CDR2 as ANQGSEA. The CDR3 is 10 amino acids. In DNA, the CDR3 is TGCAGCGTTGACCGGACAGGCTACACCTTC. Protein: CSVDRTGYTF.

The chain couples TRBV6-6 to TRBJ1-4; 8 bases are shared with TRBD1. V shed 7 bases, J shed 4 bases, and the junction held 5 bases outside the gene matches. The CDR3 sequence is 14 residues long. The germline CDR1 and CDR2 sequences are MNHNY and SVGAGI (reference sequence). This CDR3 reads CASTPDRVNEKLFF. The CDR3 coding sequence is TGTGCCAGCACCCCGGACAGGGTTAATGAAAAACTGTTTTTT.

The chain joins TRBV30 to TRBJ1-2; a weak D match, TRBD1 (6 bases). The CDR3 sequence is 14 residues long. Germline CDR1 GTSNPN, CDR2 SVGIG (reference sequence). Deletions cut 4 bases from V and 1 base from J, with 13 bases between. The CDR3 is CAWNPGAVNYGYTF. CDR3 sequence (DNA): TGTGCCTGGAATCCAGGGGCGGTTAACTATGGCTACACCTTC.

The CDR3 here is CASSLPRAYNSPLHF. The CDR3 coding sequence is TGTGCCAGCAGTTTACCCAGGGCCTATAATTCACCCCTCCACTTT. The chain recombines TRBV28 with TRBJ1-6; tentatively, D is TRBD1 (5 bases). Trimming pared 2 bases from V and 2 bases from J, leaving 7 bases between. This CDR3 comprises 15 residues. Germline CDR1 and CDR2: MDHEN and SYDVKM.

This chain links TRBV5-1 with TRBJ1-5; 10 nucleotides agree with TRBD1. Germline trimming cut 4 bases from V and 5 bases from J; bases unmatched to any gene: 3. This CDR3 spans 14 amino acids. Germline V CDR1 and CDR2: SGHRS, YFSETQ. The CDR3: CASSPTGGDQPQHF. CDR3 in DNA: TGCGCCAGCAGCCCGACAGGGGGCGATCAGCCCCAGCATTTT.

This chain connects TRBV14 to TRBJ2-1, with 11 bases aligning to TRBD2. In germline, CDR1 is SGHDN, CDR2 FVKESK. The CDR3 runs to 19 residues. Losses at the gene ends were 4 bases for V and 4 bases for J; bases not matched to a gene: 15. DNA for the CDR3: TGTGCCAGCAGCCCCTTGACAGGGCAACTAGCGGGAGTTTACAATGAGCAGTTCTTC. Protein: CASSPLTGQLAGVYNEQFF.

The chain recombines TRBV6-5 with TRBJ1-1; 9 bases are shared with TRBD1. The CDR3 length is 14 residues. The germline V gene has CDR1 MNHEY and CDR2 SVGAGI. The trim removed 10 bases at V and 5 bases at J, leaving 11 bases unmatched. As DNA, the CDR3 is TGTGCCACCTGGAAACAGGGGGCGAAAACTGAAGCTTTCTTT. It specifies CATWKQGAKTEAFF.

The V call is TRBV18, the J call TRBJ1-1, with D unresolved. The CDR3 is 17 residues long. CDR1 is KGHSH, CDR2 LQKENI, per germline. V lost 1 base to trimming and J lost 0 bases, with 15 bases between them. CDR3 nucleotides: TGTGCCAGCTCACCACTACAGTTTTATGGAATGAACACTGAAGCTTTCTTT. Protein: CASSPLQFYGMNTEAFF.

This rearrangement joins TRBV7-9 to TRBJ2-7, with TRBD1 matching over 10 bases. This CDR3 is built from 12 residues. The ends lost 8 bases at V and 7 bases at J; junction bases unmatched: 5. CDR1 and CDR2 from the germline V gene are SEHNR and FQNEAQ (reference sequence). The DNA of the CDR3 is TGTGCCAGCGGGACAGGGGTAAGGGAGCAGTACTTC. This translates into CASGTGVREQYF.

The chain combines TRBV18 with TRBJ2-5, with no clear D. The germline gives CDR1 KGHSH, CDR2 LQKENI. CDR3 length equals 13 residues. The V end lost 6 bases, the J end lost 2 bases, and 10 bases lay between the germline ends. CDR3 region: CASSPERQETQYF. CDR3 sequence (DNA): TGTGCCAGCTCTCCCGAGCGTCAAGAGACCCAGTACTTC.

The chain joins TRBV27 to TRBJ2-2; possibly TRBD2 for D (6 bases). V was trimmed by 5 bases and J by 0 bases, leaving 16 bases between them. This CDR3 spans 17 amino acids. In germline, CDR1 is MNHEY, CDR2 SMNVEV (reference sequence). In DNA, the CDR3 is TGTGCCAGCAGTCCAGGGCCGGGAGTCGCGAACACCGGGGAGCTGTTTTTT. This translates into CASSPGPGVANTGELFF.

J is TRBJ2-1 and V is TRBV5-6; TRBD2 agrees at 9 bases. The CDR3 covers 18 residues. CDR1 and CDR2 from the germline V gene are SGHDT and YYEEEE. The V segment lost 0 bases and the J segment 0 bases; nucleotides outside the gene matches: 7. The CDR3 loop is CASSLAGSGGSSYNEQFF. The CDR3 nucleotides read TGTGCCAGCAGCTTGGCCGGTAGCGGGGGAAGCTCCTACAATGAGCAGTTCTTC.

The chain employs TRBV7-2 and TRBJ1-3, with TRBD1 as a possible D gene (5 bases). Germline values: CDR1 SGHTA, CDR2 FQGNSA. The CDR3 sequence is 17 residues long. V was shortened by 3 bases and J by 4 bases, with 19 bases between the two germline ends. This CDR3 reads CASSLGPGGTTGNTIYF. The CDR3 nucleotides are TGTGCCAGCAGCTTGGGACCCGGAGGGACTACGGGAAACACCATATATTTT.